The present T cell receptor beta chain was sequenced within a study of T cell clonotyping in hematopoietic cell transplantation. Here immunoSEQ multiplex PCR was the method, and the copy in TCRdb shows in-frame clones only, minus some. In the table there are tens of thousands of clones, more than 75% of which are singletons. The CDR3 runs to 14 residues. The V gene's germline CDR1 is SGHAT and CDR2 FQDESV (reference sequence). The V gene lost 5 bases and the J gene lost 8 bases, with 18 bases spanning the gap. Described time point: recipient sample about 28 days before transplant, after cytoreduction. Samples: about 28 days before transplant, then days 30, 100 and 180 after.

The TCR comes from a man between 60 and 75 years old with biphenotypic leukemia. Some clones in this sample may be carry-over from other donors' samples. The gene calls are TRBV11-1 and TRBJ1-1, with D maybe TRBD1 (6 bases). The sequencing used peripheral blood mononuclear cells, collected before stem cell transplant. Written as DNA, the CDR3 is TGTGCCAGCAGCAGCCTGGGGGCCCCCTCCGAAGCTTTCTTT. It is translated as CASSSLGAPSEAFF.